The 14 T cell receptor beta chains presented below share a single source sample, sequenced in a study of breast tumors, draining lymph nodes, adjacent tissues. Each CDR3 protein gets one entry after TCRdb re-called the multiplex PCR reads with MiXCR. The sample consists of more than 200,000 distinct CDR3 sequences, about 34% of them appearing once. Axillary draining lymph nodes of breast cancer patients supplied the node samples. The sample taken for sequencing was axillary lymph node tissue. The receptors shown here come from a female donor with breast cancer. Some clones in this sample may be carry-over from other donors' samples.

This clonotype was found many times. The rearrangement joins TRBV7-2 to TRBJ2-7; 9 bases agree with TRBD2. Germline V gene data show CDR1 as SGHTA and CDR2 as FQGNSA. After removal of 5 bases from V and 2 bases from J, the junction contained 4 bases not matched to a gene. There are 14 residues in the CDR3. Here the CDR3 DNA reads TGTGCCAGCAGCCCCCGGACTAGCGCCTACGAGCAGTACTTC. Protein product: CASSPRTSAYEQYF.

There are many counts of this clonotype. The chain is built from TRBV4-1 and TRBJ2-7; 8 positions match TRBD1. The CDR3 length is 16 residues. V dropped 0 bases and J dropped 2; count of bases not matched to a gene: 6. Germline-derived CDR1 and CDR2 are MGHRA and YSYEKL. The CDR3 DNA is TGCGCCAGCAGCCAAGAACAGGGGGTAACTACCTACGAGCAGTACTTC. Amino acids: CASSQEQGVTTYEQYF.

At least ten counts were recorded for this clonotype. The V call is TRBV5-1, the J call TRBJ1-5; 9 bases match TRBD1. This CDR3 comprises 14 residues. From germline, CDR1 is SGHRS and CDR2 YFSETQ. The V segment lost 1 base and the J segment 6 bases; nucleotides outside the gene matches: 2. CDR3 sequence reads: CASSLTGGGQPQHF. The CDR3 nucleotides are TGCGCCAGCAGCTTGACAGGGGGCGGTCAGCCCCAGCATTTT.

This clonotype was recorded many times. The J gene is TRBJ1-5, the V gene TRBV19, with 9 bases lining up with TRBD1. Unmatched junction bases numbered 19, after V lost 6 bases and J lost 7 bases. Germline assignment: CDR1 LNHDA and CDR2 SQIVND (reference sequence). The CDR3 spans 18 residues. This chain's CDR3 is CASRPETTGTGNSQPQHF. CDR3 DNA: TGTGCCAGTAGGCCCGAGACTACCGGGACAGGGAATAGCCAGCCCCAGCATTTT.

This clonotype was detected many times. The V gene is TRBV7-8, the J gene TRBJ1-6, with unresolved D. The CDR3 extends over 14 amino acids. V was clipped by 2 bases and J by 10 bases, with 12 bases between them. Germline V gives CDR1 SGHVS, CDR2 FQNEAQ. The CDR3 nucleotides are TGTGCCAGCAGCTTAAGCGGGGTAGGATCACCCCTCCACTTT. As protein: CASSLSGVGSPLHF.

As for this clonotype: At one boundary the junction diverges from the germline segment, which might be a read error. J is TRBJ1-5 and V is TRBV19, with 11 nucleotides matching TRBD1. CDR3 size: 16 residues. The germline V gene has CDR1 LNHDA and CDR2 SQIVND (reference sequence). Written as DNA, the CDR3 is TGTGCCAGCCGGGACAGGGGGGAACTTAGCAATCAGCTCCAGCATTTT. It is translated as CASRDRGELSNQLQHF.

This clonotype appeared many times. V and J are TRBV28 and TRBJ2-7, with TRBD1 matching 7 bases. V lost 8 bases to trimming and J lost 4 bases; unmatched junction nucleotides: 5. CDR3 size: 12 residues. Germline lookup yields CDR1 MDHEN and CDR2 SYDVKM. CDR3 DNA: TGTGCCAGCGGGACAGCCATTTACGAGCAGTACTTC. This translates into CASGTAIYEQYF.

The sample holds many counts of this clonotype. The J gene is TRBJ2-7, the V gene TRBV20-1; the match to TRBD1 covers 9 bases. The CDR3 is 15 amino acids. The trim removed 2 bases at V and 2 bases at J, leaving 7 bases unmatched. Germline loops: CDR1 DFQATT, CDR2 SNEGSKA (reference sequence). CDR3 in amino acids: CSARRLGDRAYEQYF. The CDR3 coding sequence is TGCAGTGCTAGACGGCTGGGGGACAGGGCCTACGAGCAGTACTTC.

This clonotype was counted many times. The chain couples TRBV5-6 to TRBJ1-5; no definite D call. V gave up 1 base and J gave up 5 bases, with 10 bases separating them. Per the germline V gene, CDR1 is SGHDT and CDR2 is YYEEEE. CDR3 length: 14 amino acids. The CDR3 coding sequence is TGTGCCAGCAGCTTGTGGAGGGCTCATCAGCCCCAGCATTTT. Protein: CASSLWRAHQPQHF.

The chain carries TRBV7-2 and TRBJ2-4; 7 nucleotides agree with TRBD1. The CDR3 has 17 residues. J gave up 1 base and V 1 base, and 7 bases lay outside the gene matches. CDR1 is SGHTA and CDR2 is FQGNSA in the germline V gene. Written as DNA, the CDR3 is TGTGCCAGCAGCTTAGAGGGGGCGAGTCGGGCCAAAAACATTCAGTACTTC. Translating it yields CASSLEGASRAKNIQYF.

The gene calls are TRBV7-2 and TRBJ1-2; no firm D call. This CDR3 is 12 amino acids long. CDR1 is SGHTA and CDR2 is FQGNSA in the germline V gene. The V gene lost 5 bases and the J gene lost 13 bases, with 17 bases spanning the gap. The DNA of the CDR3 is TGTGCCAGCAGCCACACGGAACTTCGCTCCACCTTC. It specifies CASSHTELRSTF.

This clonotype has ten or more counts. The CDR3 sequence is CASSRFTGDQPQHF. DNA for the CDR3: TGTGCCAGCAGCCGCTTTACAGGGGATCAGCCCCAGCATTTT. This rearrangement joins TRBV3-1 to TRBJ1-5; 7 bases align to TRBD1. Germline V gene data show CDR1 as LGHDT and CDR2 as YNNKEL (reference sequence). V lost 4 bases, J lost 5 bases, and 5 bases stayed unmatched. The CDR3 totals 14 residues.

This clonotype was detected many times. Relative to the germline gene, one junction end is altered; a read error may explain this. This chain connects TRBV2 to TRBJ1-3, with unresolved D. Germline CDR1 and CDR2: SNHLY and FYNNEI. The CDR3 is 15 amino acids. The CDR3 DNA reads TGTGCCAGCAGTGAATGGCGGGCCTCTGGAGACACCATATATTTT. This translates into CASSEWRASGDTIYF.

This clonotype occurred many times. In nucleotides, the CDR3 is TGTGCCATCAGTGAGTCCGCCGGGGTGGGGCAGTACTTC. Amino acids: CAISESAGVGQYF. This chain joins TRBV10-3 and TRBJ2-7, with D maybe TRBD2 (5 bases). The CDR3 is made up of 13 amino acids. Germline V lookup: CDR1 ENHRY, CDR2 SYGVKD. Trimming pared 0 bases from V and 9 bases from J, leaving 12 bases between.